The sequence of this T cell receptor beta chain was determined in a study of blood T cell repertoires in COVID-19 (dated by TCRdb to about 2020). About the study as a whole: Samples from collaborators originated in the United States, Italy and Spain and spanned both the acute and convalescent phases of COVID-19. The material from the prospective study consisted of cDNA or gDNA derived from T cells, B-cell-depleted T cells, or PBMCs. Where available, HLA class I and class II types were obtained from metadata supplied by the sample provider rather than from assay-based typing. Sample metadata almost always included a de-identified subject ID, COVID-19 status, age in years and sex. The dataset comprised deeply sampled blood TCRbeta repertoires from subjects exposed to, actively infected with, or recovered from COVID-19. The repertoires were made available in a free public database intended to serve as a resource for research on the immune response to SARS-CoV-2. Samples were obtained from the ongoing ImmuneRACE study (first 160 participants) and from over 1,000 subjects provided by 6 global collaborators. General study outcomes and caveats: How much clinical and demographic metadata was included differed by source and by participant, and the metadata was provided uncurated.

TCRbeta CDR3 regions were amplified from genomic DNA using the immunoSEQ Assay, a bias-controlled multiplex PCR. Per the source publication's procedure: Nucleated cell counts per sample were estimated from amplification of reference gene primers within the assay. To quantify the absolute abundance of each unique TCRbeta CDR3 rearrangement, sequence reads were collapsed and filtered. For each sample, productive Simpson clonality was calculated by taking the square root of Simpson's diversity index across productive rearrangements. The source is immuneACCESS, and TCRdb retained only in-frame sequences with V and J called. Part of the clones is not carried over; for the studies checked, unresolved V genes explain less than half of this, and the remainder is unexplained. D and trimming were read from the DNA, whereas the V and J calls and clone size are those reported in that table. The sample table contains about 120,000 clones; only one count was recorded for less than 95% of them. The top ten hold under 2% of the sample.

Notes on this clone: Its antigen remains undetermined. Qualities for individual bases were not recorded, and no much larger clone is one base off.

Based on the germline V gene, the CDR1 and CDR2 sequences are MGHDK and SYGVNS. The junction shows trimming of 3 bases on V and 2 bases on J, plus 14 bases between the germline ends. The CDR3 spans 15 residues, from the cysteine through the phenylalanine. The retained sequence is limited to the CDR3, 45 bases, with the frame set at the first base. The collaborating institutions used their own protocols to collect whole blood in K2EDTA tubes. For TCRbeta analysis, collaborator samples were shipped as frozen whole blood, as isolated PBMCs, or as DNA extracted from either sample type. The chain couples TRBV25-1 to TRBJ2-7; no confident D gene assignment can be made. Sample: peripheral blood. The receptor was isolated from a human donor with active COVID-19. The donor label of this sample is uncertain. The CDR3 loop reads CASSDPTVTTYEQYF. The sequence in DNA is TGTGCCAGCAGTGATCCCACAGTGACCACCTACGAGCAGTACTTC.